This TCR beta chain was documented in a study of T cells in tuberculosis. Study-wide background: T cells were selected with CD1B tetramers loaded with glucose monomycolate.

Study-wide results and caveats: Some low-affinity tetramer-binding T cells may be absent from this sample.

CDR1 is LNHDA and CDR2 is SQIVND in the germline V gene (reference sequence). V was clipped by 3 bases and J by 0 bases; unmatched bases: 11. CDR3 size: 18 residues. Cells were sorted from thawed PBMC rested overnight and stained with GMM-loaded CD1B tetramer, viability dye and anti-CD3. CD1B tetramers were loaded with Rhodococcus equi-derived C32 glucose monomycolate. Tetramer-sorted PBMC had been CD14 monocyte-depleted before freezing. Profiled with immunoSEQ multiplex PCR; TCRdb holds only in-frame clones, not every one. This sample has about 58,000 clones, with 88% found just once. The chain joins TRBV19 to TRBJ1-5, with 7 bases lining up with TRBD1. Material: CD1b-GMM tetramer-negative cells sorted from PBMCs. The source is an adult woman with latent tuberculosis. DNA for the CDR3: TGTGCCAGTAGTATGGAGACAGGGCGTCCCTATAGCAATCAGCCCCAGCATTTT. Translating it yields CASSMETGRPYSNQPQHF.